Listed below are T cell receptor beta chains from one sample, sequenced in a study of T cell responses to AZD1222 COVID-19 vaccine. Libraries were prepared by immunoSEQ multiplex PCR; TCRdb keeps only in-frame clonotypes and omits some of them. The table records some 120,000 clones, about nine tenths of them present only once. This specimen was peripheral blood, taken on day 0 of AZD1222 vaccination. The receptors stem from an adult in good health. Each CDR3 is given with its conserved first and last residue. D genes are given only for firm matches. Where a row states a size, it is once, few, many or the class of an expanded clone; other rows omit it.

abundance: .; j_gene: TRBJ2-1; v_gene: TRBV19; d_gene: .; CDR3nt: TGTGCCAGTAGTATAGATTCGACAGGTCCTTACAATGAGCAGTTCTTC; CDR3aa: CASSIDSTGPYNEQFF
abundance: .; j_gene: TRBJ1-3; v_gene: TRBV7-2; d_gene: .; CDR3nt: TGTGCCAGCAGCCCCAGTTCTGGAAACACCATATATTTT; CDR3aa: CASSPSSGNTIYF
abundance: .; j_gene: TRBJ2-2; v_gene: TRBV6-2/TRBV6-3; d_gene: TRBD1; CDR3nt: TGTGCCAGCAGTTACTCTGGCCAAACGACAGGGATATTTGGTCGAACCGGGGAGCTGTTTTTT; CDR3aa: CASSYSGQTTGIFGRTGELFF
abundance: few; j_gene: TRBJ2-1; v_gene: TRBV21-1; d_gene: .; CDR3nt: TGTGCCAGCAGCATGAAAGCGGGAGGGACCTCCTACAATGAGCAGTTCTTC; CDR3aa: CASSMKAGGTSYNEQFF
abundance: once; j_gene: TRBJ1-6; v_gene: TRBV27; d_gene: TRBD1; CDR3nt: TGTGCCAGCAGTTTCTTCGGGACAGCCAATTCACCCCTCCACTTT; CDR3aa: CASSFFGTANSPLHF
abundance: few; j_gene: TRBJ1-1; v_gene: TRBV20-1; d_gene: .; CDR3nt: TGCAGTGTCCTGGTTGGCACTGAAGCTTTCTTT; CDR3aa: CSVLVGTEAFF
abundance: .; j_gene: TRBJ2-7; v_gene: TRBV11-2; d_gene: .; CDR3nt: TGTGCCAGCAGCTTGGGGGTCTACGAGCAGTACTTC; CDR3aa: CASSLGVYEQYF
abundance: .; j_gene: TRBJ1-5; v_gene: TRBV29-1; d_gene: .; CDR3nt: TGCAGCGTTGATATGGGGGTCAATCAGCCCCAGCATTTT; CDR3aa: CSVDMGVNQPQHF
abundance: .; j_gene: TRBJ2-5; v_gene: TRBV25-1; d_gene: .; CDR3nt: TGTGCCAGCAAGGTGGGACCTCAAGAGACCCAGTACTTC; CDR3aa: CASKVGPQETQYF
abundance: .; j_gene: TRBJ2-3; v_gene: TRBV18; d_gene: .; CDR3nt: TGTGCCAGCTCAGACCGGGACACAGATACGCAGTATTTT; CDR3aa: CASSDRDTDTQYF
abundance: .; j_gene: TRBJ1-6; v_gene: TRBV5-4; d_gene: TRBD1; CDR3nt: TGTGCCAGCAGCGCCCCGGGACAGGTCAATTCACCCCTCCACTTT; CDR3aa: CASSAPGQVNSPLHF
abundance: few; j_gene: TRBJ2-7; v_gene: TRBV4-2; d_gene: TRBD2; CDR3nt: TGTGCCAGCAGCCAAGCTAGCGGGAGCTACGAGCAGTACTTC; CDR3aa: CASSQASGSYEQYF
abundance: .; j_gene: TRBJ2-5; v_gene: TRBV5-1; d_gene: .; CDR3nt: TGCGCCAGCAGCGATATTGGGGGGGAGACCCAGTACTTC; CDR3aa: CASSDIGGETQYF
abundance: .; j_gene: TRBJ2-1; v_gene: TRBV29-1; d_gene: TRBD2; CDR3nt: TGCAGCGTTGGAGCCGGGACTAGCGTTTATAATGAGCAGTTCTTC; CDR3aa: CSVGAGTSVYNEQFF
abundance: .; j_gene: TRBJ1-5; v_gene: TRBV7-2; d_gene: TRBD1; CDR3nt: TGTGCCAGCAGCCCCCAGGGGGAGGCGCGGGGAGATCAGCCCCAGCATTTT; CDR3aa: CASSPQGEARGDQPQHF
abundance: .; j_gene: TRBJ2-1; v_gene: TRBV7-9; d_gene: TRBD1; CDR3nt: TGTGCCAGCAGCTTAGCGCGCGGCAGGGGGCTCTCCAATGAGCAGTTCTTC; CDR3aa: CASSLARGRGLSNEQFF
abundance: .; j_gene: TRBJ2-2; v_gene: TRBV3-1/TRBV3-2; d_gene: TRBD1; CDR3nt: TGTGCCAGCAGCCGCCCGGGACAGGGGTCCAACACCGGGGAGCTGTTTTTT; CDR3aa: CASSRPGQGSNTGELFF
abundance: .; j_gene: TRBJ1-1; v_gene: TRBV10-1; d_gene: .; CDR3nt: TGCGCCAGAGTTCGATTGGAGGGGGGCGACACTACGAACACTGAAGCTTTCTTT; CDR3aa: CARVRLEGGDTTNTEAFF
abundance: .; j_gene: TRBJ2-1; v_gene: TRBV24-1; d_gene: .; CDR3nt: TGTGCCACCAGAGACTCAGGGAGGAGCTCCTACAATGAGCAGTTCTTC; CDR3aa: CATRDSGRSSYNEQFF
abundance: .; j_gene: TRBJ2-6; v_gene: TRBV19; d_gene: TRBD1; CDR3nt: TGTGCCTGTAAGGGACAGGAACCCTCTGGGGCCAACGTCCTGACTTTC; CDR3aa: CACKGQEPSGANVLTF
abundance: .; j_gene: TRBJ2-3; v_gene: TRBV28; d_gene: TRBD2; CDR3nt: TGTGCCAGCAGTTCTCGGGAGGGGGCAGATACGCAGTATTTT; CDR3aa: CASSSREGADTQYF
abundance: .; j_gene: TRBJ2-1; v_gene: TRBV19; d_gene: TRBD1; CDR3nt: TGTGCCAGTAGTATAGGATGGGGGACAGGGCTATACAATGAGCAGTTCTTC; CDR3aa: CASSIGWGTGLYNEQFF